The 2 T cell receptor beta chains given below trace back to one sample, sequenced in a study of T cells in Graves' hyperthyroidism and ophthalmopathy. What was amplified from RNA transcripts were TCR beta CDR3 regions. A first-round RT-PCR of the TCR CDR3 used the HTBI primer set. TCRdb processed the multiplex PCR reads anew with MiXCR; each CDR3 protein has one entry. The sample records under 350,000 distinct CDR3 sequences, about an eighth being singletons. Sequences were obtained from blood. The receptor source for this set is a woman in her twenties or thirties with Graves' hyperthyroidism that later progressed to Graves' ophthalmopathy.

This clonotype was found many times. V gene TRBV15 combines with J gene TRBJ1-2, with no clear D. CDR3 size: 13 residues. Trimming cost V 1 base and J 2 bases, with 5 bases left between them. CDR1 is LNHNV and CDR2 is YYDKDF in the germline V gene (reference sequence). The CDR3 region is CATSRGWNYGYTF. Here the CDR3 DNA reads TGTGCCACCAGCAGAGGATGGAACTATGGCTACACCTTC.

In the case of this clonotype: With a much larger clone just one base away, this may be a read error. The chain links TRBV4-2 to TRBJ2-1; TRBD2 matches 11 bases. The ends lost 7 bases at V and 5 bases at J; junction bases unmatched: 1. This CDR3 region has 13 residues. Germline lookup yields CDR1 LGHNA and CDR2 YNFKEQ. This chain's CDR3 is CASTGLADNEQFF. The CDR3 region has the DNA TGTGCCAGCACGGGACTAGCGGACAATGAGCAGTTCTTC.